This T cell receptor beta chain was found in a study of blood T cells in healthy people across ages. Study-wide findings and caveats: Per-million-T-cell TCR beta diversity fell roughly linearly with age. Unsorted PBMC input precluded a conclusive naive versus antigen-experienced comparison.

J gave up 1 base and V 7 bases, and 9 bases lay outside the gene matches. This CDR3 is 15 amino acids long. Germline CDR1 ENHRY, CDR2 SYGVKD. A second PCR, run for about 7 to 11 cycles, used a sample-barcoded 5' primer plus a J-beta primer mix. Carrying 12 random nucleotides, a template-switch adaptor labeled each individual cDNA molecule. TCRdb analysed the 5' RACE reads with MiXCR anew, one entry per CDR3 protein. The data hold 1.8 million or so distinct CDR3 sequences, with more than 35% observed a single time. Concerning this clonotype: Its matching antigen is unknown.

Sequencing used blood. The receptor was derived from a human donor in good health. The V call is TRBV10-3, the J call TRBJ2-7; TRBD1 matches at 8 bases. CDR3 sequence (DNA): TGTGCCATCAATGGTGGACAGGGCCAATCCTACGAGCAGTACTTC. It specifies CAINGGQGQSYEQYF.